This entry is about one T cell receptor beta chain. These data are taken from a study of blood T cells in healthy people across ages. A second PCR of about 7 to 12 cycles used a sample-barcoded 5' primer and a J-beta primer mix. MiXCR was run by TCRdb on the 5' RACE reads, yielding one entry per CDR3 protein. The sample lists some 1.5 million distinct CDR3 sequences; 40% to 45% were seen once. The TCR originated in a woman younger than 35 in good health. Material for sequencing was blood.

CDR3 nucleotide sequence: TGCGCCAGCAGCCGATGGACAGCGAACACCGGGGAGCTGTTTTTT. Translated, it gives CASSRWTANTGELFF. The rearrangement links TRBV4-3 to TRBJ2-2; weak D call: TRBD1 (6 bases). V lost 4 bases to trimming and J lost 0 bases, with 9 bases between them. The CDR3 loop spans 15 amino acids. CDR1 is LGHNA and CDR2 is YSLEER in the germline V gene.